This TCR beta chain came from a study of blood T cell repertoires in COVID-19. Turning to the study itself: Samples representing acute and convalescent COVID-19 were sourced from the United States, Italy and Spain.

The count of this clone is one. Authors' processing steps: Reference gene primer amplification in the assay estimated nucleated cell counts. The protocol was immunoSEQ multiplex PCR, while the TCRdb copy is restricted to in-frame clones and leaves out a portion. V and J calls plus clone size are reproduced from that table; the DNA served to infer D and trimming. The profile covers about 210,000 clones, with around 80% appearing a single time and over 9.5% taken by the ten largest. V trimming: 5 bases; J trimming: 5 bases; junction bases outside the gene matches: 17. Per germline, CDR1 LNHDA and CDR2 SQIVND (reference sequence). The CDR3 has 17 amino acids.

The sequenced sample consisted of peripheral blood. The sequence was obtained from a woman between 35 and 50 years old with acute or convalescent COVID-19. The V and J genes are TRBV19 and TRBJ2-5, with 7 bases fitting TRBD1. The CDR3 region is CASSVRGVTGDLETQYF. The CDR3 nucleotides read TGTGCCAGTAGTGTAAGAGGGGTTACAGGGGATTTGGAGACCCAGTACTTC.